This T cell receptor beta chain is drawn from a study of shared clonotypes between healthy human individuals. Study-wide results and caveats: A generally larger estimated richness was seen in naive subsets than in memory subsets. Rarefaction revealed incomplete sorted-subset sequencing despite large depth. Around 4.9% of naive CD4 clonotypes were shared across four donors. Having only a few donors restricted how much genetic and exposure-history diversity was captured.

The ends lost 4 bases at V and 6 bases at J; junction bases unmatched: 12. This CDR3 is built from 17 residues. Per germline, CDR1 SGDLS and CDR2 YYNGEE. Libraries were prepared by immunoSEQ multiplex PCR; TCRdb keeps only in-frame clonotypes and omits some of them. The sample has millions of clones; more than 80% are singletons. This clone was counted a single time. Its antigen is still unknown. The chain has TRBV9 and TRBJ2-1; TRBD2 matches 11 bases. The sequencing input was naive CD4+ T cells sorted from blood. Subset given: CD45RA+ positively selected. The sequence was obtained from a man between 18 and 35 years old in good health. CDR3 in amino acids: CASSTSSTSGSINEQFF. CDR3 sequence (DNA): TGTGCCAGCAGCACCTCGTCTACTAGCGGGAGTATCAATGAGCAGTTCTTC.